The entry below describes one T cell receptor beta chain. Its antigen is unknown. This record comes from a study of OX40 agonist ivuxolimab in advanced cancers. Study summary: Ivuxolimab doses were 0.01, 0.1, 0.3, 1.5, 3 or 10 mg/kg every 2 weeks. Overall study results and limits: Partial responders receiving 0.1-3.0 mg/kg showed among the lowest clonal expansion. Expanded clones tended on average to be more numerous among CD8+ T cells than CD4+. Both blood CD4+ and CD8+ T cells showed clonal growth by week 6 at 0.1 to 3.0 mg/kg.

CDR1 SNHLY and CDR2 FYNNEI come from the germline V gene. The length of the CDR3 is 14 residues. With 0 bases removed from V and 7 bases from J, the gap between germline ends came to 10 bases. Method: immunoSEQ multiplex PCR; TCRdb's copy keeps in-frame clones and lacks some. The sample holds about 9,000 clones, approximately 70% seen once. The chain employs TRBV2 and TRBJ1-5; D is possibly TRBD1 (5 bases). The clonotype was recovered from an adult with an advanced solid tumor such as melanoma, head and neck, liver or kidney cancer. Sequenced here: CD4+ or CD8+ T cells sorted from blood, sampled in a trial of the OX40 agonist ivuxolimab. The CDR3 loop is CASSEALGAQPQHF. The CDR3 bases are TGTGCCAGCAGTGAAGCGCTAGGGGCACAGCCCCAGCATTTT.